This is a list of T cell receptor beta chains from one sample in a study of molecular identifiers for immune sequencing clone quantification. TCRdb reprocessed the PCR reads via MiXCR and lists one record per CDR3 protein. The sample yields some 590,000 distinct CDR3 sequences, roughly 27% seen once. The specimen was naive CD8+ T cells from blood, with Jurkat cell RNA spiked in. These receptors originate from a human donor in good health. Some libraries in this study had Jurkat cell RNA spiked in. The CDR3 runs from the conserved cysteine through the conserved F or W. A D gene is named only where the DNA matches it firmly. Size values are once, few and many counts, or a class for expanded clones, and some rows have none.

abundance	v_gene	j_gene	d_gene	CDR3nt	CDR3aa
few	TRBV5-5	TRBJ2-6	.	TGTGCCAGCAGCGAGGACAGTCACTCTGGGGCCAACGTCCTGACTTTC	CASSEDSHSGANVLTF
.	TRBV10-3	TRBJ2-5	TRBD1	TGTGCCATCAGTGACGGACAGGGGGCTTTGGCCGAAGGAGAGACCCAGTACTTC	CAISDGQGALAEGETQYF
.	TRBV28	TRBJ2-7	.	TGTGCCAGCAGTTTTGGTGGATGGCCCATATTC	CASSFGGWPIF
many	TRBV4-3	TRBJ2-3	TRBD2	TGCGCCAGCAGCCAAGATGCTAGCGGGTTCCCCACAGATACGCAGTATTTT	CASSQDASGFPTDTQYF
.	TRBV6-5	TRBJ2-7	.	TGTGCCAGCAGTTACTCGATCCCCGAGGAAGGGGCTAGGGCCTACGAGCAGTACTTC	CASSYSIPEEGARAYEQYF
few	TRBV3-1	TRBJ2-3	TRBD2	TGTGCCAGCAGCTCTCGAGCGGGGGACACGGCAGATACGCAGTATTTT	CASSSRAGDTADTQYF
few	TRBV12-3/TRBV12-4	TRBJ2-5	TRBD1	TGTGCCAGCAGTTTCTTAAGAACAGGGGGCATCGAGACCCAGTACTTC	CASSFLRTGGIETQYF
many	TRBV9	TRBJ1-5	.	TGTGCCAGCAGCTCCGGGACTGACGATCAGCCCCAGCATTTT	CASSSGTDDQPQHF
few	TRBV4-1	TRBJ1-6	.	TGCGCCAGCAGCCAAGTCCAAGACAGTGGGGCCCACTTT	CASSQVQDSGAHF
few	TRBV7-6	TRBJ2-7	.	TGTGCCAGCAGTTTATATATGGACAGCTACGAGCAGTACTTC	CASSLYMDSYEQYF
few	TRBV27	TRBJ1-5	.	TGTGCCAGCAGTTTACAGGGGATCAATCAGCCCCAGCATTTT	CASSLQGINQPQHF
many	TRBV30	TRBJ2-1	.	TGTGCCTGGAGTGTAATTGTCCTTGAGCAGTTCTTC	CAWSVIVLEQFF
few	TRBV7-9	TRBJ2-1	TRBD2	TGTGCCAGCAGCATGGGACTAGGGGATGAGCAGTTCTTC	CASSMGLGDEQFF
.	TRBV19	TRBJ1-1	.	TGTGCCAGTAGTATAGGGGGTCCAGGGGCTGAAGCTTTCTTT	CASSIGGPGAEAFF
few	TRBV20-1	TRBJ2-3	.	TGCAGTGCTAGAGATTGGGCAGAGAGCACAGATACGCAGTATTTT	CSARDWAESTDTQYF
.	TRBV7-6	TRBJ2-7	TRBD2	TGTGCCAGCAGCTTACTAGCGGGGGGCTACCCAAGCTCCTACGAGCAGTACTTC	CASSLLAGGYPSSYEQYF
many	TRBV7-8	TRBJ2-7	.	TGTGCCAGCAGCCCAAAGCGAGTTTACGAGCAGTACTTC	CASSPKRVYEQYF
.	TRBV19	TRBJ2-4	TRBD2	TGTGCCAGTGAAATTGGGGGGGTATTTGGAAACATTCAGTACTTC	CASEIGGVFGNIQYF
few	TRBV12-3/TRBV12-4	TRBJ2-2	.	TGTGCCAGCAGCCAGGACAAGAACACCGGGGAGCTGTTTTTT	CASSQDKNTGELFF
.	TRBV27	TRBJ2-7	TRBD1	TGTGCCAGCAGTTCAGGACAGGGGGCTTCCGCGCAGTACTTC	CASSSGQGASAQYF
.	TRBV4-3	TRBJ1-2	TRBD1	TGCGCCAGCAGCCCTCAAGTAATGACAGGGCTTGGCTACACCTTC	CASSPQVMTGLGYTF
.	TRBV6-1	TRBJ1-2	.	TGTGCCAGCAGTGAACTTGCAGAGAACTATGGCTACACCTTC	CASSELAENYGYTF
.	TRBV20-1	TRBJ1-5	.	TGCAGTGCTGGGGTTGACAATCAGCCCCAGCATTTT	CSAGVDNQPQHF
few	TRBV27	TRBJ2-1	TRBD2	TGTGCCAGCAGTTTATCTCGAGCGGGAAGCTACAATGAGCAGTTCTTC	CASSLSRAGSYNEQFF
.	TRBV3-1	TRBJ1-1	.	TGTGCCAGCAGCCAATCCTCGTCCTACACTGAAGCTTTCTTT	CASSQSSSYTEAFF
.	TRBV24-1	TRBJ2-3	.	TGTGCCACCAGTGAAACCGCAGATACGCAGTATTTT	CATSETADTQYF
many	TRBV9	TRBJ1-4	.	TGTGCCAGCAGCAGCTCCACGGAGGGCTGGACTAATGAAAAACTGTTTTTT	CASSSSTEGWTNEKLFF
few	TRBV7-6	TRBJ1-1	.	TGTGCCAGCAGCTTAGCGATAGGGGGAGACACTGAAGCTTTCTTT	CASSLAIGGDTEAFF
few	TRBV7-9	TRBJ2-7	.	TGTGCCAGCAGCGAGAGATCCGAGGGATCCTACGAGCAGTACTTC	CASSERSEGSYEQYF
.	TRBV19	TRBJ2-1	.	TGTGCCAGTAGTATAGATAATTCGGGAATCAATGAGCAGTTCTTC	CASSIDNSGINEQFF
.	TRBV4-1	TRBJ1-5	TRBD1	TGCGCCAGCAGCCAAGAAGGGCACAGGGGGATAAAACAGCCCCAGCATTTT	CASSQEGHRGIKQPQHF
.	TRBV24-1	TRBJ2-3	TRBD2	TGTGCCACCAGGGCGGGGGGTCGGGCGTATTTT	CATRAGGRAYF
.	TRBV19	TRBJ2-5	.	TGTGCCAGTAGTATTGGACATCAAGAGACCCAGTACTTC	CASSIGHQETQYF
.	TRBV20-1	TRBJ2-3	TRBD2	TGCAGTGCGCCTGAAGGGACTAGCGGAGTAGGGGCTAGCACAGATACGCAGTATTTT	CSAPEGTSGVGASTDTQYF
few	TRBV4-1	TRBJ1-1	TRBD1	TGCGCCAGCAGCGTTACAGGGGGTACGAGGCAATCCCCCGCTTTCTTT	CASSVTGGTRQSPAFF
.	TRBV7-3	TRBJ2-7	TRBD2	TGTGCCAGCAGGCGGCGGGAGGGACCCTACGAGCAGTACTTC	CASRRREGPYEQYF
few	TRBV7-9	TRBJ2-2	TRBD2	TGTGCCAGCAGCCCAAGCGGGGCCGGGGAGCTGTTTTTT	CASSPSGAGELFF
.	TRBV9	TRBJ2-7	TRBD2	TGTGCCAGCAGCCCCCGGGCCGGGACTAAGTTGGGCGAGCAGTACTTC	CASSPRAGTKLGEQYF
many	TRBV5-1	TRBJ2-7	.	TGCGCCAGCAGCTGGGGTCCGTATGGAAGCCCCGAGCAGTACTTC	CASSWGPYGSPEQYF
.	TRBV12-3/TRBV12-4	TRBJ2-2	TRBD1	TGTGCCAGCAGTTTTGAGGGACAGAACCCCGGGGAGCTGTTTTTT	CASSFEGQNPGELFF
many	TRBV5-1	TRBJ1-1	.	TGCGCCAGCAGCTGGTGGACAGAGAACACTGAAGCTTTCTTT	CASSWWTENTEAFF
many	TRBV28	TRBJ1-2	.	TGTGCCGCGTCTGGTAACTATGGCTACACCTTC	CAASGNYGYTF
few	TRBV12-3/TRBV12-4	TRBJ1-6	.	TGTGCCAGCAGTTTAGAGGTCAGGGTGACTAATTCACCCCTCCACTTT	CASSLEVRVTNSPLHF
.	TRBV6-5	TRBJ1-1	.	TGTGCCAGCAGATGGAGTCTAGGGGAAGGGAACACTGAAGCTTTCTTT	CASRWSLGEGNTEAFF
.	TRBV7-9	TRBJ1-2	.	TGTGCCAGCGGGTTAAACTTTAACTATGGCTACACCTTC	CASGLNFNYGYTF
.	TRBV13	TRBJ1-1	.	TGTGCCAGCAGCCCAGGGACCCCTGGAGCTTTCTTT	CASSPGTPGAFF
.	TRBV6-5	TRBJ2-5	TRBD1	TGTGCCAGCAGTTACTCATGGACAGGGCCGGAGACCCAGTACTTC	CASSYSWTGPETQYF
few	TRBV19	TRBJ2-3	TRBD2	TGTGCCAGTAGTATGCTAGCGGGGGTCACAGATACGCAGTATTTT	CASSMLAGVTDTQYF
.	TRBV25-1	TRBJ2-1	.	TGTGCCAGCAGTGATGGGGCCCTCTACAATGAGCAGTTCTTC	CASSDGALYNEQFF
.	TRBV19	TRBJ2-1	.	TGTGCCAGTAGTATTGGGGGACACGAGCAGTTCTTC	CASSIGGHEQFF
many	TRBV24-1	TRBJ2-5	.	TGTGCCACCGCAGATGGGGAGACCCAGTACTTC	CATADGETQYF
.	TRBV30	TRBJ2-7	TRBD1	TGTGCCTGGAGTGCGGGACAGGGTACTTACGAGCAGTACTTC	CAWSAGQGTYEQYF
.	TRBV9	TRBJ2-2	.	TGTGCCAGCACCGTCGGGGATTTAACCGGGGAGCTGTTTTTT	CASTVGDLTGELFF
.	TRBV6-2/TRBV6-3	TRBJ1-1	.	TGTGCCAGCAGTTACATCCAGACTGAAGCTCTCTTT	CASSYIQTEALF
few	TRBV10-2	TRBJ1-1	.	TGCGCCAGCAGTGAGGTCATCACTGAAGCTTTCTTT	CASSEVITEAFF
.	TRBV6-2/TRBV6-3	TRBJ1-1	.	TGTGCCAGCAGTTACTTTGACAGCACTGAAGCTTTCTTT	CASSYFDSTEAFF
.	TRBV4-3	TRBJ2-1	TRBD2	TGCGCCAGCAGCCAAGATAAGGCTAGCGGGAGCAATGAGCAGTTCTTC	CASSQDKASGSNEQFF